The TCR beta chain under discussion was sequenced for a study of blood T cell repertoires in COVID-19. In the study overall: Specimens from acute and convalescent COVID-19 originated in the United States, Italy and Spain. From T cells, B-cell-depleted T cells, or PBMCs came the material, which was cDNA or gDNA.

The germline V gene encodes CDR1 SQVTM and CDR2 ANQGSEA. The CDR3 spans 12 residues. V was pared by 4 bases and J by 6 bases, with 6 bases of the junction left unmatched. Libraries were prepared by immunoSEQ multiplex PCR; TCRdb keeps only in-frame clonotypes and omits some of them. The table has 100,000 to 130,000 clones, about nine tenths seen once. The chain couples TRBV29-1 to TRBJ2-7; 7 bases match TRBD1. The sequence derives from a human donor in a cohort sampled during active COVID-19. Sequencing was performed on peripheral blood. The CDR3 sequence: CSVATGAGEQYF. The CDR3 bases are TGCAGCGTTGCCACAGGGGCGGGCGAGCAGTACTTC.